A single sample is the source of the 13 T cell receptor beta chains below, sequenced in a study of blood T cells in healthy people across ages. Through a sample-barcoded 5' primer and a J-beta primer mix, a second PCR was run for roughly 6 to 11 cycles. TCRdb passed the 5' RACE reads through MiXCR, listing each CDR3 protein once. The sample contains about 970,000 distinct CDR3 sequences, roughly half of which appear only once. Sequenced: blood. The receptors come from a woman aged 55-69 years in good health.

The CDR3 protein is CASSAGTGGLDTQYF. The CDR3 bases are TGTGCCAGCAGCGCCGGGACAGGGGGCTTAGATACGCAGTATTTT. This chain joins TRBV7-6 and TRBJ2-3; 12 bases are shared with TRBD1. The trim removed 5 bases at V and 5 bases at J, leaving 5 bases unmatched. The CDR3 spans 15 residues. Germline-derived CDR1 and CDR2 are SGHVS and FNYEAQ.

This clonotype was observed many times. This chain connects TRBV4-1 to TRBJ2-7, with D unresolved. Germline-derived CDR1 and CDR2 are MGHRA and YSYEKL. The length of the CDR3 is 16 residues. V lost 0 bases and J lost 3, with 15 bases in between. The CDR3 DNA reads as TGCGCCAGCAGCCAAGATTCTAAGGGCAACTACTACGAGCAGTACTTC. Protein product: CASSQDSKGNYYEQYF.

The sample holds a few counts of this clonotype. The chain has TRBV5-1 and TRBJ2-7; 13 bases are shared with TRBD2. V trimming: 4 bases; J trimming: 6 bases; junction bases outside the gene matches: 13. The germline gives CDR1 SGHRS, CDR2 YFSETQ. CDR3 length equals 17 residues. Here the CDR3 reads CASSDSRTSGRAIEQYF. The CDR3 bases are TGCGCCAGCAGCGATTCCCGTACTAGCGGGAGGGCCATCGAGCAGTACTTC.

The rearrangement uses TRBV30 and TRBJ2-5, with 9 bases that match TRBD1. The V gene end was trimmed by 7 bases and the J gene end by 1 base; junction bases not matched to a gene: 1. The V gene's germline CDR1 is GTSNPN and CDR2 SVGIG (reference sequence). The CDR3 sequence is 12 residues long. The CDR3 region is CASDRGQETQYF. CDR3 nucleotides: TGTGCCTCGGACAGGGGCCAAGAGACCCAGTACTTC.

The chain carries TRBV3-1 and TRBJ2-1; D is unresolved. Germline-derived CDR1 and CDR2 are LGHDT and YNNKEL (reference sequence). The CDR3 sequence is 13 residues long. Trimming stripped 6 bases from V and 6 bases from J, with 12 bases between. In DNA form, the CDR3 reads TGTGCCAGCAGATCCGTATGGGTCAATGAGCAGTTCTTC. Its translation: CASRSVWVNEQFF.

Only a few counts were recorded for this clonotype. The CDR3 reads CASSYPTSPRYEQYF. For the CDR3, the DNA is TGTGCCAGCAGCTACCCGACCTCCCCACGCTACGAGCAGTACTTC. The chain joins TRBV28 to TRBJ2-7; D call uncertain. The CDR3 contains 15 residues. From germline, CDR1 is MDHEN and CDR2 SYDVKM. Trimming stripped 6 bases from V and 3 bases from J, with 18 bases between.

The CDR3 DNA reads as TGTGCCAGCAGTTCGCGCGGGACCAACACCGGGGAGCTGTTTTTT. It translates to CASSSRGTNTGELFF. The chain joins TRBV6-5 to TRBJ2-2; maybe TRBD2 (6 bases). There are 15 residues in the CDR3. Germline CDR1 is MNHEY and CDR2 is SVGAGI. V dropped 4 bases and J dropped 2 bases, with 11 bases sitting between them.

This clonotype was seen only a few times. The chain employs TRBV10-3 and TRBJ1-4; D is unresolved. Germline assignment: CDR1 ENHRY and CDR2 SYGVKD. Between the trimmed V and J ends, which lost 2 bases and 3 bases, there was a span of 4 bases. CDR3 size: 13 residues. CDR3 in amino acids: CAISETANEKLFF. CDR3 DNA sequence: TGTGCCATCAGTGAGACAGCTAATGAAAAACTGTTTTTT.

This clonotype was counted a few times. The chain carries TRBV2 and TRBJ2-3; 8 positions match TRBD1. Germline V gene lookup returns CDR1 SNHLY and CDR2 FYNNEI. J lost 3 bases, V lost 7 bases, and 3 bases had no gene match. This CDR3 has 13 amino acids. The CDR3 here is CASNGQGTDTQYF. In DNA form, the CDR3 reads TGTGCCAGCAATGGACAGGGTACAGATACGCAGTATTTT. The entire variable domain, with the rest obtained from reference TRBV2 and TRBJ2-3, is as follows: EPEVTQTPSHQVTQMGQEVILRCVPISNHLYFYWYRQILGQKVEFLVSFYNNEISEKSEIFDDQFSVERPDGSNFTLKIRSTKLEDSAMYFCASNGQGTDTQYFGPGTRLTVL.

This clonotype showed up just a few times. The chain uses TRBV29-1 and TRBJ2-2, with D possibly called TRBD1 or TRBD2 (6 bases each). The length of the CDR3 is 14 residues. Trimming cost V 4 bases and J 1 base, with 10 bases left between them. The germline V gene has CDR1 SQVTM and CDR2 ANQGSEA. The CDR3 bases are TGCAGCGTTGGAGGGGGGCGGAACACCGGGGAGCTGTTTTTT. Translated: CSVGGGRNTGELFF.

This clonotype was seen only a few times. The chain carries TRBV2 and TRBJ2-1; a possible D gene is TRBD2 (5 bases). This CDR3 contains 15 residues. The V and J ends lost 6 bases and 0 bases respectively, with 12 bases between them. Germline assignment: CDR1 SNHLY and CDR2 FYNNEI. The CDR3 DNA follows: TGTGCCAGCAGCGAGGGATCCAGCTCCTACAATGAGCAGTTCTTC. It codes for CASSEGSSSYNEQFF.

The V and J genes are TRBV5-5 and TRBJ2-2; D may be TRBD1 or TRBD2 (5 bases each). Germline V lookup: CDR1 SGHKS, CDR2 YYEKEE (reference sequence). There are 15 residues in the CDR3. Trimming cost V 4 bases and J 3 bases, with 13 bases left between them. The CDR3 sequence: CASSHMVGDTGELFF. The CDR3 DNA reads TGTGCCAGCAGCCATATGGTGGGGGACACCGGGGAGCTGTTTTTT.

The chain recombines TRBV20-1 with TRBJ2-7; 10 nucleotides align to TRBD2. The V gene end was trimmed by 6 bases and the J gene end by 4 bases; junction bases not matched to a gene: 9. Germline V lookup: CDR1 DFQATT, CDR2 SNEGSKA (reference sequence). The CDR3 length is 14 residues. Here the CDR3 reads CSAPSSGRSYEQYF. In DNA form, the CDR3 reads TGCAGTGCCCCCTCTAGCGGGAGATCTTACGAGCAGTACTTC.